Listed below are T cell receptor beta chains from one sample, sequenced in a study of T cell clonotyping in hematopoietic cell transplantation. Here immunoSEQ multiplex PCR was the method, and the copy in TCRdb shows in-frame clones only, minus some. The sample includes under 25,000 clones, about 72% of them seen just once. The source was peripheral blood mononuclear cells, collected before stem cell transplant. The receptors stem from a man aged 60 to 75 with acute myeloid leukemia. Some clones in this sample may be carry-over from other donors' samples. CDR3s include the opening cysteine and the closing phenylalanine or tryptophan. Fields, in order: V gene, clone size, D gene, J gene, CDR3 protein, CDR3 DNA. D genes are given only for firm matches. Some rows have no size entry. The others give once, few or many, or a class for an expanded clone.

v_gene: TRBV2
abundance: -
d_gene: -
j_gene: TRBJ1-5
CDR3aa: CASSGDARGQPQHF
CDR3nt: TGTGCCAGCAGTGGCGACGCCCGTGGGCAGCCCCAGCATTTT

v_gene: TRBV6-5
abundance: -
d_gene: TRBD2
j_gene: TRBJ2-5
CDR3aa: CASSSSGGALGQTQYF
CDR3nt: TGTGCCAGCAGTTCTAGCGGGGGAGCGTTGGGGCAGACCCAGTACTTC

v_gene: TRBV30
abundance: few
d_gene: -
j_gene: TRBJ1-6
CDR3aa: CAWSDRQEYSPLHF
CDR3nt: TGTGCCTGGAGTGATAGGCAGGAGTATTCACCCCTCCACTTT

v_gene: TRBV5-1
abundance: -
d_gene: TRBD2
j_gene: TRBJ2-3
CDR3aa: CASSPGTSGGAADTQYF
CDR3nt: TGCGCCAGCAGCCCGGGGACTAGCGGGGGGGCCGCAGATACGCAGTATTTT

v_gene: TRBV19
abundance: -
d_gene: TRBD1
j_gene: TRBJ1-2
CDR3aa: CASSAGQITNYGYTF
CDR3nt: TGTGCCAGTAGTGCGGGACAGATAACTAACTATGGCTACACCTTC

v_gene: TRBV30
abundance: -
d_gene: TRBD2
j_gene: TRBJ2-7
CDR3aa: CAWGPRAGAFSYEQYF
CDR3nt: TGTGCCTGGGGTCCCCGGGCGGGAGCGTTCTCCTACGAGCAGTACTTC

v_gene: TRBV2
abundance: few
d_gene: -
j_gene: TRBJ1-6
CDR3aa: CASIRVIDSPLHF
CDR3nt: TGTGCCAGCATAAGGGTTATTGATTCACCCCTCCACTTT

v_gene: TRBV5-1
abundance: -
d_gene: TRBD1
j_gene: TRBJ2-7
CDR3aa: CASSLDVGTATYEQYF
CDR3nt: TGCGCCAGCAGCTTGGACGTAGGGACAGCAACCTACGAGCAGTACTTC

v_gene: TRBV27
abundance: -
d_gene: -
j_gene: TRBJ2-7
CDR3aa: CASSLRAYAYEQYF
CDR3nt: TGTGCCAGCAGTTTACGGGCCTACGCCTACGAGCAGTACTTC

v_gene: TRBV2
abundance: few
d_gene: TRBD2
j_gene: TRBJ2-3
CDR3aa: CASSWGLAGGRSTDTQYF
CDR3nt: TGTGCCAGCAGTTGGGGACTAGCGGGGGGTCGTAGCACAGATACGCAGTATTTT

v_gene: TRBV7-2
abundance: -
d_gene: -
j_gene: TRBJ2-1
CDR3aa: CASRIGGAHNEQFF
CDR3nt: TGTGCCAGCAGGATAGGGGGGGCACACAATGAGCAGTTCTTC

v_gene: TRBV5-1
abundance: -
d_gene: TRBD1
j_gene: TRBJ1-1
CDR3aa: CASRTGTGENTEAFF
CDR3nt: TGCGCCAGCAGGACGGGGACAGGGGAGAACACTGAAGCTTTCTTT

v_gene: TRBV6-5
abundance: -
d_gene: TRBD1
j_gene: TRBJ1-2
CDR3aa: CASSYDRELGYGYTF
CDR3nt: TGTGCCAGCAGTTACGACAGGGAGTTGGGCTATGGCTACACCTTC

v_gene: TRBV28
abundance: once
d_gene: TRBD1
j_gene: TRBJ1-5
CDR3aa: CASNPNRGPSNQPQHF
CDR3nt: TGTGCCAGCAACCCAAACAGGGGGCCTAGCAATCAGCCCCAGCATTTT

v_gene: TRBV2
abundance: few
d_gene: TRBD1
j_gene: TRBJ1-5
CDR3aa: CASSYTGDQPQHF
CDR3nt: TGTGCCAGCAGTTACACAGGGGATCAGCCCCAGCATTTT

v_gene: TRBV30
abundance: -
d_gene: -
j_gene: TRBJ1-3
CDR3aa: CAWSVKGLSGNTIYF
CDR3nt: TGTGCCTGGAGTGTAAAGGGTCTATCTGGAAACACCATATATTTT

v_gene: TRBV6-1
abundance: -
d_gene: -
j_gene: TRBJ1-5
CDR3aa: CASRWGVAQPQHF
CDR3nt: TGTGCCAGCAGATGGGGGGTAGCTCAGCCCCAGCATTTT

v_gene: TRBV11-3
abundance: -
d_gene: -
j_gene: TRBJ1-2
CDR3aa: CASSLVRTVAHGYTF
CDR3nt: TGTGCCAGCAGCTTAGTGCGGACGGTAGCTCATGGCTACACCTTC

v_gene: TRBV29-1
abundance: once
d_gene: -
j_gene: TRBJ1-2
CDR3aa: CSVEPFGGYGYTF
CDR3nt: TGCAGCGTTGAACCATTCGGGGGGTATGGCTACACCTTC

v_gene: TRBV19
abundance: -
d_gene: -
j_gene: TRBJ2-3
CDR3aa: CASSTTGTDTQYF
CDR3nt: TGTGCCAGTAGTACAACAGGGACAGATACGCAGTATTTT

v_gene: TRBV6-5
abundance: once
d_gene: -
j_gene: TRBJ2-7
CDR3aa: CASSRDISSYEQYF
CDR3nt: TGTGCCAGCAGCCGTGACATAAGCTCCTACGAGCAGTACTTC

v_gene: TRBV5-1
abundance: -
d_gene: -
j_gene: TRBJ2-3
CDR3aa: CASSLGGRTYTQYF
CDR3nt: TGCGCCAGCAGCTTGGGGGGCAGAACTTATACGCAGTATTTT

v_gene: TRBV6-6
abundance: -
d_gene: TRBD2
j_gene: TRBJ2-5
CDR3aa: CASSPLGGGKTQYF
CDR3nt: TGTGCCAGCAGCCCCTTAGGCGGGGGGAAGACCCAGTACTTC

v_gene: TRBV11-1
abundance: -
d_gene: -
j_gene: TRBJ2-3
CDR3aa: CASSPSTDTQYF
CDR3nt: TGTGCCAGCAGCCCAAGCACAGATACGCAGTATTTT

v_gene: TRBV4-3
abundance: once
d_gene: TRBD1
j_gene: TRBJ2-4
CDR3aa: CASSQDRTGENIQYF
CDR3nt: TGCGCCAGCAGCCAAGATAGGACAGGAGAAAACATTCAGTACTTC

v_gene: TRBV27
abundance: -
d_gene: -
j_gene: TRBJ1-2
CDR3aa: CASSLSTGDGYTF
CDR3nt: TGTGCCAGCAGTTTATCGACGGGGGATGGCTACACCTTC

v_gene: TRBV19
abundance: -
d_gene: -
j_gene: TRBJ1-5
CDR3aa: CASSARDSNQPQHF
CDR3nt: TGTGCCAGTAGTGCCAGGGATAGCAATCAGCCCCAGCATTTT

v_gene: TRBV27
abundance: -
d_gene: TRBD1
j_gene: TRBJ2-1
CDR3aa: CASSSGQGGRPTTKNEQFF
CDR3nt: TGTGCCAGCAGTTCAGGACAGGGAGGCAGACCTACTACTAAGAATGAGCAGTTCTTC

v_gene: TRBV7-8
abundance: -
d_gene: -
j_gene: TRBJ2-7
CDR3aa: CASSPLSSYEQYF
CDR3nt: TGTGCCAGCAGCCCGCTAAGCTCCTACGAGCAGTACTTC

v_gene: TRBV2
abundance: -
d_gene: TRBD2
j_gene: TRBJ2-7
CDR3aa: CASSGSWTGGGYEQYF
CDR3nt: TGTGCCAGCAGTGGGAGCTGGACGGGCGGGGGATACGAGCAGTACTTC

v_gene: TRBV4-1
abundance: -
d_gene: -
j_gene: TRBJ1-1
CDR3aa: CASRTQVPGTEAFF
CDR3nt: TGCGCCAGCAGAACACAGGTCCCAGGGACTGAAGCTTTCTTT

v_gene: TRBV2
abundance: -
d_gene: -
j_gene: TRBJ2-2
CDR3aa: CASSGGLAQANRELFF
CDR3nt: TGTGCCAGCAGTGGTGGACTGGCACAGGCCAACCGGGAGCTGTTTTTT

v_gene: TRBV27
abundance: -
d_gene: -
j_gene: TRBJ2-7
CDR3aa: CASSLEGRDEQYF
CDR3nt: TGTGCCAGCAGTTTAGAGGGCAGAGACGAGCAGTACTTC

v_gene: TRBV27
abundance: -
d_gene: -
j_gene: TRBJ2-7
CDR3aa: CASRSDGWHEQYF
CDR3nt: TGTGCCAGCAGATCGGACGGGTGGCACGAGCAGTACTTC

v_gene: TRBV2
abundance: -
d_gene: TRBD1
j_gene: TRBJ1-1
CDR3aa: CAGQARWDTEAFF
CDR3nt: TGTGCCGGACAGGCACGATGGGACACTGAAGCTTTCTTT

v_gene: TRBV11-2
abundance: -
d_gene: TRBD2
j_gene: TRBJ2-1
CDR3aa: CASSPLAGPRNEQFF
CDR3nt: TGTGCCAGCAGCCCGCTAGCGGGGCCAAGGAATGAGCAGTTCTTC

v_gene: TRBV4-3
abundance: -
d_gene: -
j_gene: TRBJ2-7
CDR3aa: CASSQDWRMASHEQYF
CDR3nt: TGCGCCAGCAGCCAAGATTGGCGTATGGCCTCGCACGAGCAGTACTTC

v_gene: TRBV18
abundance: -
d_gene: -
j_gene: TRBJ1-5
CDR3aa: CASSPDFLAGVAISNQPQHF
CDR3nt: TGTGCCAGCTCACCAGACTTTTTAGCAGGGGTAGCCATTAGCAATCAGCCCCAGCATTTT

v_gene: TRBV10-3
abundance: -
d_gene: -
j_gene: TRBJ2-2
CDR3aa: CAISDASSTGELFF
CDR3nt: TGTGCCATCAGTGACGCTAGCAGCACCGGGGAGCTGTTTTTT

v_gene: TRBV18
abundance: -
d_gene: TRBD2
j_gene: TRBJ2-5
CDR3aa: CASSPGGEETQYF
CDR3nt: TGTGCCAGCTCACCGGGAGGGGAAGAGACCCAGTACTTC

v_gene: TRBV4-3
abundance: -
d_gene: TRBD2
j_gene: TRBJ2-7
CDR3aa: CASSLLTSGASSYEQYF
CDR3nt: TGCGCCAGCAGCCTCCTCACTAGCGGCGCGAGCTCCTACGAGCAGTACTTC

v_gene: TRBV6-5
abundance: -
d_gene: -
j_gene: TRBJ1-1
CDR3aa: CASSYEGTEAFF
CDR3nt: TGTGCCAGCAGTTACGAGGGCACTGAAGCTTTCTTT

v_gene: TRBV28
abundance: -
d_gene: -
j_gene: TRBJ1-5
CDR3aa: CASSRGPNYQPQHF
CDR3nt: TGTGCCAGCAGCCGAGGACCGAATTATCAGCCCCAGCATTTT

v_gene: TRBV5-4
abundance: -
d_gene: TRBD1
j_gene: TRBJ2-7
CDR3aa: CASSWGQGDEQYF
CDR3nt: TGTGCCAGCAGCTGGGGACAGGGGGACGAGCAGTACTTC

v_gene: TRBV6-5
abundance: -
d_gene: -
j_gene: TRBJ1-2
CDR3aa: CASSFAGTDKEGYTF
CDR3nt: TGTGCCAGCAGTTTCGCCGGGACCGATAAAGAGGGCTACACCTTC

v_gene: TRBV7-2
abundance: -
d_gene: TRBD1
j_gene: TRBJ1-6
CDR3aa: CASSFRTGFSPLHF
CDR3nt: TGTGCCAGCAGCTTTCGGACAGGTTTTTCACCCCTCCACTTT

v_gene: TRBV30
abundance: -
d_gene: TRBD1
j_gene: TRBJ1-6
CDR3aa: CAFILLDRGESPLHF
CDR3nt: TGTGCCTTCATACTCCTCGACAGGGGAGAATCACCCCTCCACTTT

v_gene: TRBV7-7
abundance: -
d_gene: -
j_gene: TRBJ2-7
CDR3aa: CASSLETGPDYEQYF
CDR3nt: TGTGCCAGCAGCTTAGAGACAGGCCCAGACTACGAGCAGTACTTC

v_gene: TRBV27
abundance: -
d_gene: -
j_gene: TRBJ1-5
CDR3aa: CASSAQAQPQHF
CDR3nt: TGTGCCAGCAGTGCGCAGGCTCAGCCCCAGCATTTT

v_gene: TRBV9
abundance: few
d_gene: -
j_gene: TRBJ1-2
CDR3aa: CASSTQALGYTF
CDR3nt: TGTGCCAGCAGCACCCAGGCCCTTGGCTACACCTTC

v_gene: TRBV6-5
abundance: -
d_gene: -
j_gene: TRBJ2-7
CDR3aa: CASSYPWPATEQYF
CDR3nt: TGTGCCAGCAGTTACCCTTGGCCAGCCACGGAGCAGTACTTC

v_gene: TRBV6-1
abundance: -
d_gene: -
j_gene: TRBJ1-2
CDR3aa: CASSASDGISYGYTF
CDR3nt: TGTGCCAGCAGTGCGAGCGACGGAATTTCCTATGGCTACACCTTC

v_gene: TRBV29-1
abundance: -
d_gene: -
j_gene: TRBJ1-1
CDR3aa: CSVWGSAAFF
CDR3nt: TGCAGCGTTTGGGGCAGCGCGGCTTTCTTT

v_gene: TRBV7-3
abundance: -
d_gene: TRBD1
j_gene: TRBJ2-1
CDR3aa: CASSLLGQGEQFF
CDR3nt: TGTGCCAGCAGCTTATTAGGACAGGGTGAGCAGTTCTTC